The clone carrying this T cell receptor (beta chain) was seen a handful of times. Its target is unknown. Caucasian, healthy and from Russia, the donors were aged between roughly 6 and 100. The CDR3 covers 13 residues. Trimming removed 4 bases at V and 3 bases at J, with 11 bases between. Germline V lookup: CDR1 SQVTM, CDR2 ANQGSEA. These data belong to a study of blood T cells in healthy people across ages. Study conclusions and caveats: Long-lived and aged donors differed, with more naive CD4+ cells and higher diversity in the long-lived. Expanded clonotype shifts may have been confounded, as the donors had an unknown CMV status. Samples with more naive T cells showed higher observed beta diversity.

A sample-barcoded 5' primer and a J-beta primer mix were used in a second PCR of about 7 to 11 cycles. From the 5' RACE reads, TCRdb called clonotypes with MiXCR, one entry per CDR3 protein. The repertoire holds about 1.4 million distinct CDR3 sequences, with 45% to 70% as singletons. The sequenced sample consisted of blood. The genes are TRBV29-1 and TRBJ2-3; D might be TRBD1 (6 bases). This TCR came from a man aged 18 to 35 in good health. As DNA, the CDR3 is TGCAGCGTTGGGACAGTTTTAACAGATACGCAGTATTTT. Translated: CSVGTVLTDTQYF.